Each of the 26 T cell receptor beta chains below was sequenced from the same sample in a study of T cells in women clearing cervical HPV infection. Method: immunoSEQ multiplex PCR; TCRdb's copy keeps in-frame clones and lacks some. This table holds 40,000 or so clones. Sequencing was carried out using blood buffy coat. Source of these receptors: a woman between 18 and 69 years old with a cervical HPV16 infection that either progressed to CIN3+ or cleared (not recorded which).

CDR3 DNA, as far as it was read: TGTGCCAGCAGCGGGACTAGCGGGGGGAACGGGGTCGGGGAG. Its protein is CASSGTSGGNGVGE. The entire CDR3 protein reads CASSGTSGGNGVGELFF. V gene TRBV9 combines with J gene TRBJ2-2; TRBD2 agrees at 14 bases. The read finishes 3 residues shy of the CDR3 end, and the germline J gene is used to complete it. J lost 7 bases, V lost 3 bases, and 8 bases had no gene match. The CDR3 runs to 17 residues. Germline CDR1 SGDLS, CDR2 YYNGEE.

As to this clone: The read terminates 3 residues ahead of where the CDR3 ends, so the germline J gene completes it. The rearrangement uses TRBV18 and TRBJ1-2; 7 positions match TRBD1. This CDR3 spans 16 amino acids. From germline, CDR1 is KGHSH and CDR2 LQKENI. CDR3 DNA, as far as it was read: TGTGCCAGCTCACCACCGGGACAGTCGTTCCCCTACGAC. Translation: CASSPPGQSFPYD. The full CDR3 reads CASSPPGQSFPYDYTF.

Remarks on this clone: Read coverage stops 3 residues before the CDR3 terminus; the germline J gene supplies the remainder. The rearrangement links TRBV6-2 or TRBV6-3 to TRBJ2-7, with TRBD2 as a possible D gene (5 bases). Trimming cost V 5 bases and J 4 bases, with 12 bases left between them. Germline V gene sequence: CDR1 MNHEY, CDR2 SVGEGT. This CDR3 region has 13 residues. CDR3 sequence: CASSNERGYEQYF. The part of the CDR3 DNA that was read is TGTGCCAGCAGTAACGAACGAGGGTACGAG.

Notes on this clone: The CDR3 end falls 3 residues outside the read, so it is completed with the germline J gene. The rearrangement uses TRBV19 and TRBJ2-4; D unclear. Per the germline V gene, CDR1 is LNHDA and CDR2 is SQIVND (reference sequence). The CDR3 sequence is 15 residues long. This CDR3 is CASREAANSNQPQYF. CDR3 bases read: TGTGCCAGTAGAGAGGCGGCTAATAGCAATCAGCCT.

In regard to this clone: The sequenced fragment ends 3 residues before the CDR3 boundary, so the rest is inferred from the germline J gene. This rearrangement joins TRBV7-6 to TRBJ2-3, with 9 bases lining up with TRBD2. V was pared by 3 bases and J by 2 bases, with 3 bases of the junction left unmatched. The germline gives CDR1 SGHVS, CDR2 FNYEAQ. This CDR3 has 15 amino acids. The sequenced part of the CDR3 DNA is TGTGCCAGCAGCTTGACTAGCGGCTACACAGATACG. Protein sequence: CASSLTSGYTDT. The whole CDR3 protein reads CASSLTSGYTDTQYF.

Notes on this clone: Read data end 3 residues before the CDR3 end; the end is taken from the germline J gene. The chain links TRBV19 to TRBJ1-5; 12 nucleotides match TRBD1. This CDR3 is built from 18 residues. From germline, CDR1 is LNHDA and CDR2 SQIVND (reference sequence). Unmatched junction bases numbered 9, after V lost 4 bases and J lost 2 bases. CDR3 DNA (partial): TGTGCCAGTAGTACGCCGGGACAGGGGGCAGAACGCAATCAGCCC. It translates to CASSTPGQGAERNQP. The CDR3, in full, reads CASSTPGQGAERNQPQHF.

As for this clone: The read comes to an end 3 residues before the CDR3 does, leaving the germline J gene to fill in the end. This chain links TRBV28 with TRBJ2-7; a possible D gene is TRBD1 (5 bases). The V end lost 3 bases, the J end lost 5 bases, and 14 bases lay between the germline ends. Looked up from germline, CDR1 is MDHEN and CDR2 is SYDVKM. The CDR3 runs 14 residues. The chain's CDR3 is CASSFWQGTHEQYF. CDR3 bases read: TGTGCCAGCAGTTTTTGGCAGGGCACCCACGAG.

As regards this clone: The read ends 3 residues shy of where the CDR3 ends; the end is completed using the germline J gene. The chain employs TRBV7-9 and TRBJ2-1; D possibly corresponds to TRBD2 (6 bases). This CDR3 region has 13 residues. Germline assignment: CDR1 SEHNR and CDR2 FQNEAQ (reference sequence). The V gene lost 5 bases and the J gene lost 7 bases, with 12 bases spanning the gap. CDR3 region: CASSPELANEQFF. The CDR3 bases that were read are TGTGCCAGCAGCCCCGAACTAGCAAATGAG.

Comments on this clone: The missing CDR3 end, 3 residues past where the read stops, is filled in from the germline J gene. V usage is TRBV25-1 and J usage is TRBJ2-2, with D uncertain. Germline lookup yields CDR1 MGHDK and CDR2 SYGVNS. The CDR3 runs to 14 residues. The V and J ends lost 6 bases and 2 bases respectively, with 10 bases between them. CDR3 sequence: CASRTKANTGELFF. The DNA read from the CDR3 is TGTGCCAGCAGAACTAAGGCAAACACCGGGGAG.

Comment on this clone: With the read ending 3 residues before the CDR3 end, the germline J gene is used to fill in that end. The chain links TRBV18 to TRBJ2-5; a weak D match, TRBD1 (5 bases). V lost 1 base, J lost 4 bases, and 7 bases lay in between. The CDR3 sequence is 13 residues long. Looked up from germline, CDR1 is KGHSH and CDR2 is LQKENI. The CDR3 bases that were read are TGTGCCAGCTCACCACTTAGGGGAGAGACC. Protein product: CASSPLRGET. The entire CDR3 reads CASSPLRGETQYF.

As to this clone: The DNA ends 3 residues before the CDR3 does, and the rest of the CDR3 is filled in from the germline J gene. V gene TRBV18 combines with J gene TRBJ2-3; 9 positions agree with TRBD1. The germline V gene has CDR1 KGHSH and CDR2 LQKENI. The CDR3 contains 14 residues. Incomplete CDR3 DNA: TGTGCCAGCTCCTTGGGACAGGGTAATCAGCCG. Translating it yields CASSLGQGNQP. The full CDR3 protein reads CASSLGQGNQPQYF.

On this clone: The read ends 3 residues before the CDR3 terminus; that terminus is restored from the germline J gene. The genes are TRBV7-2 and TRBJ1-2; maybe TRBD1 (5 bases). Germline CDR1 reads SGHTA; CDR2 reads FQGNSA. V lost 1 base and J lost 5, with 11 bases in between. CDR3 length equals 14 residues. CDR3 protein: CASSLGRTTYGYTF. The CDR3 bases that were read are TGTGCCAGCAGCTTAGGGCGGACAACGTATGGC.

Points on this clone: The read ends 3 residues before the CDR3 terminus; that terminus is restored from the germline J gene. The chain links TRBV5-1 to TRBJ2-2; D uncertain. CDR3 size: 12 residues. In germline, CDR1 is SGHRS, CDR2 YFSETQ. Between the trimmed V and J ends, which lost 4 bases and 5 bases, there was a span of 6 bases. CDR3 loop: CASSPYTGELFF. The sequenced part of the CDR3 DNA is TGCGCCAGCAGCCCTTATACCGGGGAG.

A note on this clone: The read is 3 residues too short to cover the CDR3 end, so that end is filled in from the germline J gene. The rearrangement uses TRBV6-2 or TRBV6-3 and TRBJ1-2, with D hard to call. Deletions cut 5 bases from V and 6 bases from J, with 16 bases between. This CDR3 has 14 amino acids. Germline CDR1 reads MNHEY; CDR2 reads SVGEGT. CDR3: CASSARVFSDGYTF. CDR3 bases read: TGTGCCAGCAGTGCGAGGGTCTTCAGTGATGGC.

Notes on this clone: The read falls 3 residues short of the CDR3 end, and the missing part is taken from the germline J gene. The chain has TRBV5-6 and TRBJ2-4, with D possibly matching TRBD1 (6 bases). The CDR3 contains 14 residues. CDR1 and CDR2 (germline): SGHDT, YYEEEE. The CDR3 bases that were read are TGTGCCAGCAGCTTAGATCAGGGGCTCTATGGT. Translating it yields CASSLDQGLYG. The entire CDR3 sequence reads CASSLDQGLYGQYF. Using reference TRBV5-6 and TRBJ2-4 for the parts outside the CDR3, the full variable domain is DAGVTQSPTHLIKTRGQQVTLRCSPKSGHDTVSWYQQALGQGPQFIFQYYEEEERQRGNFPDRFSGHQFPNYSSELNVNALLLGDSALYLCASSLDQGLYGQYFGAGTRLSVL.

As to this clone: Sequencing ends 3 residues short of the CDR3 end; the germline J gene provides the rest. The gene calls are TRBV19 and TRBJ1-2, with D possibly being TRBD1 (6 bases). This CDR3 region has 15 residues. Germline loops: CDR1 LNHDA, CDR2 SQIVND (reference sequence). CDR3: CASRAGTISSYDYTF. The part of the CDR3 DNA that was read is TGTGCCAGTAGAGCCGGGACAATTAGCTCCTACGAC. Full variable domain (outside the CDR3, taken from reference TRBV19 and TRBJ1-2): DGGITQSPKYLFRKEGQNVTLSCEQNLNHDAMYWYRQDPGQGLRLIYYSQIVNDFQKGDIAEGYSVSREKKESFPLTVTSAQKNPTAFYLCASRAGTISSYDYTFGSGTRLTVV.

With respect to this clone: At one end, the junction sequence differs from germline, possibly due to a read error. The CDR3 end is not reached by the read, which stops 3 residues before it; the germline J gene fills it in. This sample includes further DNA sequences coding for the same CDR3. The chain uses TRBV19 and TRBJ1-3; unclear D gene. The length of the CDR3 is 16 residues. Germline CDR1 LNHDA, CDR2 SQIVND (reference sequence). CDR3 loop: CASSIDGGSSGNTIYF. The DNA read from the CDR3 is TGTGCCAGTAGTATAGATGGCGGCAGCTCTGGAAACACT.

As regards this clone: The read ends 3 residues before the CDR3 terminus; that terminus is restored from the germline J gene. The V and J genes are TRBV11-2 and TRBJ1-6; D is uncertain. Looked up from germline, CDR1 is SGHAT and CDR2 is FQNNGV. This CDR3 comprises 13 residues. V dropped 11 bases and J dropped 6 bases, with 14 bases sitting between them. The DNA read from the CDR3 is TGTGCCTGCGCTTGGTCTCTTAATTCACCC. Translation: CACAWSLNSP. The CDR3 in its entirety is CACAWSLNSPLHF. The complete variable domain, with remaining parts taken from reference TRBV11-2 and TRBJ1-6, reads EAGVAQSPRYKIIEKRQSVAFWCNPISGHATLYWYQQILGQGPKLLIQFQNNGVVDDSQLPKDRFSAERLKGVDSTLKIQPAKLEDSAVYLCACAWSLNSPLHFGNGTRLTVT.

CDR3 DNA (partial): TGTGCCAGCAGTGAACTAGCGGGGGGGGAGGAGACC. It is translated as CASSELAGGEET. The whole CDR3 protein reads CASSELAGGEETQYF. The rearrangement uses TRBV6-1 and TRBJ2-5; 12 bases agree with TRBD2. The DNA ends 3 residues before the CDR3 does, and the rest of the CDR3 is filled in from the germline J gene. The CDR3 length is 15 residues. CDR1 and CDR2 (germline): MNHNS, SASEGT. After removal of 2 bases from V and 5 bases from J, the junction contained 3 bases not matched to a gene.

As regards this clone: The CDR3 end lies 3 residues beyond the end of the read and is filled in from the germline J gene. The chain recombines TRBV4-2 with TRBJ1-6, with a possible D match to TRBD1 (5 bases). There are 16 residues in the CDR3. Per germline, CDR1 LGHNA and CDR2 YNFKEQ. V was pared by 0 bases and J by 9 bases, with 15 bases between. CDR3 DNA, as far as it was read: TGTGCCAGCAGCCAAGATGGAGTCAGGGTTGGTTCACCC. Translated: CASSQDGVRVGSP. The whole CDR3 protein is CASSQDGVRVGSPLHF.

Concerning this clone: The read ends 3 residues before the CDR3 terminus; that terminus is restored from the germline J gene. This chain uses TRBV7-9 with TRBJ2-4, with D unclear. Germline CDR1 and CDR2: SEHNR and FQNEAQ (reference sequence). The CDR3 consists of 13 residues. Partial CDR3 DNA: TGTGCCAGCAGTATTGTAGCTAACTATGGT. This codes for CASSIVANYG. The entire CDR3 reads CASSIVANYGQYF.

Remarks on this clone: The read ends 3 residues shy of where the CDR3 ends; the end is completed using the germline J gene. This rearrangement joins TRBV2 to TRBJ2-5, with 7 positions matching TRBD2. Germline-derived CDR1 and CDR2 are SNHLY and FYNNEI. The CDR3 extends over 15 amino acids. J gave up 1 base and V 1 base, and 3 bases lay outside the gene matches. CDR3 DNA, as far as it was read: TGTGCCAGCAGTGAAGTTAGCGGGCTCCAAGAGACC. Translated: CASSEVSGLQET. The CDR3 in full is CASSEVSGLQETQYF. Complete variable domain (other parts from reference TRBV2 and TRBJ2-5): EPEVTQTPSHQVTQMGQEVILRCVPISNHLYFYWYRQILGQKVEFLVSFYNNEISEKSEIFDDQFSVERPDGSNFTLKIRSTKLEDSAMYFCASSEVSGLQETQYFGPGTRLLVL.

A note on this clone: The sequence runs out 3 residues before the end of the CDR3; the remainder is reconstructed from the germline J gene. This rearrangement joins TRBV28 to TRBJ2-1, with D perhaps TRBD1 (5 bases). CDR1 and CDR2 (germline): MDHEN, SYDVKM. The V and J ends lost 4 bases and 7 bases respectively, with 8 bases between them. The CDR3 extends over 12 amino acids. CDR3 region: CASSSKGNEQFF. Incomplete CDR3 DNA: TGTGCCAGCAGTTCCAAGGGGAATGAG.

As to this clone: The read comes to an end 3 residues before the CDR3 does, leaving the germline J gene to fill in the end. V usage is TRBV23-1 and J usage is TRBJ2-3, with 9 bases lining up with TRBD1. TRBV23-1 is treated as an ORF (open reading frame) with a function not yet certain. The CDR3 consists of 17 residues. V gave up 2 bases and J gave up 5 bases; unmatched junction bases: 11. The CDR3 here is CASSQQIPTGGEDTQYF. CDR3 DNA (partial): TGCGCCAGCAGTCAACAGATACCGACAGGGGGTGAAGATACG.

Comment on this clone: The read comes to an end 3 residues before the CDR3 does, leaving the germline J gene to fill in the end. The V and J genes are TRBV7-2 and TRBJ2-7; TRBD2 agrees at 7 bases. This CDR3 has 15 residues. Germline lookup yields CDR1 SGHTA and CDR2 FQGNSA. V shed 7 bases and J 2 bases; nucleotides not matched to a gene: 11. The CDR3 reads CASTPGPGTTYEQYF. The CDR3 DNA, read in part, is TGTGCCAGCACCCCGGGGCCGGGGACTACCTACGAG.

With regard to this clone: The CDR3 goes on 3 residues after the read ends, and that part is filled in from the germline J gene. This sequence joins TRBV2 and TRBJ1-2; 7 bases align to TRBD1. In germline, CDR1 is SNHLY, CDR2 FYNNEI. The CDR3 contains 13 residues. The V gene end was trimmed by 7 bases and the J gene end by 0 bases; junction bases not matched to a gene: 2. CDR3 DNA, as far as it was read: TGTGCCAGCAAAAGGGGGCCTAACTATGGC. This encodes CASKRGPNYG. The whole CDR3 sequence reads CASKRGPNYGYTF.